This T cell receptor beta chain was captured by sequencing in a study of cytomegalovirus exposure and HLA in healthy donors. PCR was performed using 60 Vbeta and 13 Jbeta primers. Data came from immunoSEQ multiplex PCR; TCRdb stores just in-frame clones and leaves some out. The table records about 100,000 clones, more than 80% of them present only once. Study findings and constraints: Data from an earlier analysis indicated that most TCR beta V segments were productive either about 87% or about 30% of the time. The study labeled 150 to 200 TCR beta chains cytomegalovirus-associated.

Healthy donors of bone marrow made up the group. At sampling all donors were nominally healthy, likely with unrecorded immune exposures. Points on this clone: Its antigen is unidentified.

The V and J ends lost 4 bases and 4 bases respectively, with 20 bases between them. The germline CDR1 and CDR2 sequences are SGHDT and YYEEEE. The CDR3 sequence is 16 residues long. Input material: PBMCs. The V call is TRBV5-6, the J call TRBJ1-1, with D tentatively TRBD1 (5 bases). The source is a man under 40 in good health and CMV-seronegative. CDR3: CASSSSFTQVATEAFF. CDR3 DNA sequence: TGTGCCAGCAGCAGTTCCTTTACACAGGTGGCCACTGAAGCTTTCTTT.